This record covers a single T cell receptor (beta chain). The authors prepared the TCRbeta library with unique molecular identifiers. TCRdb processed the PCR reads anew with MiXCR; each CDR3 protein has one entry. The table has nearly 550,000 distinct CDR3 sequences, about 18% seen once; the top ten hold roughly 3.3%. Trimming shortened V by 2 bases and J by 2 bases, and 16 bases separated the two germline ends. The CDR3 loop spans 17 amino acids. Germline CDR1 SGHAT, CDR2 FQNNGV. The data were taken from a study of T-cell reconstitution after alpha-beta-depleted transplantation in children. The sequencing here drew on PBMCs from the stem cell graft donor, taken from the stem cell graft. This TCR was recovered from a human donor who donated a stem cell graft to a child with acute lymphoblastic leukemia. The rearrangement joins TRBV11-2 to TRBJ2-1; D tentatively fits TRBD1 or TRBD2 (5 bases each). CDR3 nucleotides: TGTGCCAGCAGCTTACGTGAGGGGCTAGCCCCCTACAATGAGCAGTTCTTC. It encodes CASSLREGLAPYNEQFF. Complete variable domain (other parts from reference TRBV11-2 and TRBJ2-1): EAGVAQSPRYKIIEKRQSVAFWCNPISGHATLYWYQQILGQGPKLLIQFQNNGVVDDSQLPKDRFSAERLKGVDSTLKIQPAKLEDSAVYLCASSLREGLAPYNEQFFGPGTRLTVL.